Below are 2 T cell receptor beta chains sequenced from a single sample in a study of blood T cell repertoires in COVID-19. Repertoires were generated with immunoSEQ multiplex PCR, while TCRdb's copy carries only in-frame clones and drops some. The sample lists under 250,000 clones; 80% to 90% were seen once. Sequences were obtained from peripheral blood. Receptors were obtained from a woman in her fifties or sixties who had recovered from COVID-19.

In this sample, this clone turned up a few times. V is TRBV9 and J is TRBJ1-5; TRBD1 agrees at 7 bases. Germline V gene sequence: CDR1 SGDLS, CDR2 YYNGEE. Trimming removed 4 bases from V and 1 base from J; junction bases left unmatched: 5. The CDR3 has 15 amino acids. The CDR3 loop reads CASSRGQESNQPQHF. CDR3 in DNA: TGTGCCAGCAGCCGAGGACAGGAAAGCAATCAGCCCCAGCATTTT.

This chain uses TRBV6-2 or TRBV6-3 with TRBJ2-5; D uncertain. The V gene's germline CDR1 is MNHEY and CDR2 SVGEGT. The CDR3 loop spans 11 amino acids. Between the trimmed V and J ends, which lost 0 bases and 7 bases, there was a span of 3 bases. The chain's CDR3 is CASSYSRTQYF. CDR3 nucleotides: TGTGCCAGCAGTTACTCCCGGACCCAGTACTTC.